This T cell receptor (beta chain) derives from a study of identical twins. From germline, CDR1 is LGHDT and CDR2 YNNKEL (reference sequence). The CDR3 spans 14 residues. The V end was cut by 2 bases, the J end by 2 bases, with 6 bases between. This clonotype was counted ten times or more. Its antigen is currently unknown. Study observations and caveats: There was an excess of low generation probability in the out-of-frame alpha sequences that twins shared. Cord blood beta clonotypes present at high abundance carried fewer insertions; no such pattern appeared in memory repertoires.

A universal primer site was incorporated via template switching, and the cDNA contained unique molecular identifiers. TCRdb called the 5' RACE reads again in MiXCR, with one record for every CDR3 protein. The sample has approximately 600,000 distinct CDR3 sequences, just over 7% seen once; the top ten hold approximately 1.5%. The same data also contributed to another study, on yellow fever vaccine responses in identical twins.

The sequence was collected from a woman younger than 35 in good health. J is TRBJ2-2 and V is TRBV3-1; D is undetermined. Sequencing input: PBMCs. The CDR3 DNA follows: TGTGCCAGCAGCCAATGGTCAAACACCGGGGAGCTGTTTTTT. Residues: CASSQWSNTGELFF.